This TCR beta chain was profiled in a study of human T cells and chemical hapten exposure. Study-wide context: Subjects had 2% DPC placed on roughly 2 cm by roughly 2 cm of upper inner arm skin for sensitization.

Many counts were recorded for this clonotype. The study used a library that attached unique molecular identifiers to individual cDNA molecules. As handled by the study authors: Samples contained a median of 95,638 TCRs, with a range of about 20,000 to 750,000. TCRdb analysed the RACE reads with MiXCR anew, one entry per CDR3 protein. TCRdb, rather than the study authors, made the V and J calls. The sample gives 30,000 to 50,000 distinct CDR3 sequences, 9.5% to 15% of which show up once; 2% to 2.5% is in the top ten. The time point is: patch test 3, about 24 weeks after DPC sensitization. Noted treatment: therapeutic diphenylcyclopropenone sensitization with weekly scalp DPC. Whole blood, unfractionated, served as the material for total RNA extraction. Germline lookup yields CDR1 SGHDT and CDR2 YYEEEE. CDR3 length equals 15 residues. The V end lost 2 bases, the J end lost 5 bases, and 15 bases lay between the germline ends.

This clonotype was sampled from a woman aged 40 to 50 with alopecia areata. Some clones in this sample may be carry-over from other donors' samples. Here the sequenced sample was whole blood, taken in connection with sensitization to the hapten diphenylcyclopropenone (DPC). The chain joins TRBV5-6 to TRBJ2-3; D gene uncertain. CDR3 loop: CASSLRAAWGDTQYF. CDR3 sequence (DNA): TGTGCCAGCAGCTTAAGGGCGGCATGGGGAGATACGCAGTATTTT.